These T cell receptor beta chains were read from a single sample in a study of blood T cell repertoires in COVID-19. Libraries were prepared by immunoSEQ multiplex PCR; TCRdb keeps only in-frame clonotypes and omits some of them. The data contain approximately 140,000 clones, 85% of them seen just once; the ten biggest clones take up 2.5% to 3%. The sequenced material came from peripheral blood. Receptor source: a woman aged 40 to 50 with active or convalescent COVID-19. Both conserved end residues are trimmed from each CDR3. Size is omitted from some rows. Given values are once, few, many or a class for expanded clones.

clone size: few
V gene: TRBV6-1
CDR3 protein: ASSEEGAGANVLT

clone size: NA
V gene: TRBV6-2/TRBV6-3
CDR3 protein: ASSYGQGKTEAF

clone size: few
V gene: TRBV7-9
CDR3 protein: ASSVDTGGQPQH

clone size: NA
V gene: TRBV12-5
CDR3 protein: ASGPTAGGFHSGNTIY

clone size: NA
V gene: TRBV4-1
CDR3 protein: ATGQDNEKLF

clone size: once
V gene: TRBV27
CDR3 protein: ASAGQRYEQY

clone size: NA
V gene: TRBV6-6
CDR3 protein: ASSQRTQTETQY

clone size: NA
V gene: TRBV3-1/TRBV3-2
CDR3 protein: ASSLGWDRGHTGELF

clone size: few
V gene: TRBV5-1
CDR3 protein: ASSPQEAAYEQY

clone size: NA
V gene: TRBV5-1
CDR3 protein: ASSSRATNEKLF

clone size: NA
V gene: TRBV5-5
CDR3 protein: ASTLPQSGTGSGEQY

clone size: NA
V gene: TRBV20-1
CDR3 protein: SASFGGLKYNEQF

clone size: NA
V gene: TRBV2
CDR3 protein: ASSPYSSTDTQY

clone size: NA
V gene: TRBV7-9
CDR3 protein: ASSLWGRGGNQPQH

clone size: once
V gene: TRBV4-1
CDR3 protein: ASSQGQEFSYEQY